This TCR beta chain is from a study of control samples from healthy donors and cancer patients. Some clones are missing from TCRdb's copy, which holds only in-frame ones; the method was immunoSEQ multiplex PCR. The table has about 410,000 clones, about nine tenths seen once. Between the trimmed V and J ends, which lost 8 bases and 5 bases, there was a span of 9 bases. Germline V CDR1 and CDR2: MNHEY, SVGAGI. The CDR3 length is 11 residues. This receptor was obtained from a man aged 40-50 years with head and neck cancer. Sequencing was carried out using PBMCs. This chain joins TRBV6-5 and TRBJ2-5; no clear D. The CDR3 DNA reads as TGTGCCAGCTCGCAAGGGGAGACCCAGTACTTC. Protein sequence: CASSQGETQYF.